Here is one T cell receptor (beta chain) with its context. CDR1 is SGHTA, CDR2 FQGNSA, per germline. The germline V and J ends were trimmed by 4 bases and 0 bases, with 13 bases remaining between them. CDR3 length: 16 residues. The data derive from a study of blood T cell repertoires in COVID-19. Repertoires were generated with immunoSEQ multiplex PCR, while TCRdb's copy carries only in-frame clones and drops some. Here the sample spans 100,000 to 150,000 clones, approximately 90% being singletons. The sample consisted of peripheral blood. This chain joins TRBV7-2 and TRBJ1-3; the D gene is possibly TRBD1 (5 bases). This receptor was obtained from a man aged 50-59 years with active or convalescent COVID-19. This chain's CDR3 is CASSSHRTVSGNTIYF. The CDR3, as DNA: TGTGCCAGCAGCTCACACAGGACCGTCTCTGGAAACACCATATATTTT.